This T cell receptor (beta chain) originates from a study of CD8 T cells in Susac syndrome. Germline loops: CDR1 SGHAT, CDR2 FQNNGV. V trimming: 0 bases; J trimming: 0 bases; junction bases outside the gene matches: 9. This CDR3 region has 20 residues. The authors reverse transcribed roughly 0.5 to 1 ug RNA with random hexamers. From the immunoSEQ multiplex PCR reads, TCRdb called clonotypes with MiXCR, one entry per CDR3 protein. The top ten hold roughly 0.28% of the sample, which has approximately 22,000 distinct CDR3 sequences, about 92% seen once. Controls were healthy donors (matched for age and sex).

The receptor's source is a human donor in good health. This chain joins TRBV11-2 and TRBJ2-1; 12 bases line up with TRBD2. The sample was CD8+ T cells from PBMCs. The CDR3 sequence is CASSLDQRLAGASSYNEQFF. In DNA, the CDR3 is TGTGCCAGCAGCTTAGATCAGAGACTAGCGGGGGCCAGCTCCTACAATGAGCAGTTCTTC.